The 18 T cell receptor beta chains below were found in one sample sequenced in a study of post-analysis software for immune sequencing data (dated by TCRdb to the mid-2010s). Study-wide findings and limitations: Patients showed significantly higher frequencies than controls for a handful of TRBV segments, among them TRBV5-6, TRBV5-1 and TRBV20-1.

Library preparation was by PCR. The data were produced on an Illumina HiSeq 2500. Unique molecular identifiers were incorporated into TCR beta cDNA libraries to reduce PCR and sequencing biases. TCRdb cleaned the public reads at Q25 with fastp, built clones with MiXCR and kept in-frame beta chains. CDR3 protein sequences are deduplicated, and each keeps its most common genes and DNA. The sample has roughly 650,000 distinct CDR3 sequences on record, 59% of them singletons. Roughly 12% of the sample goes to the ten largest clones. These receptors lack a known antigen. Sequencing was carried out using blood. The receptors shown here come from a girl aged 2 to 9 with multiple sclerosis.

This clonotype showed up just a few times. The gene calls are TRBV29-1 and TRBJ2-1; D is perhaps TRBD1 or TRBD2 (5 bases each). This CDR3 has 14 residues. Germline V gene sequence: CDR1 SQVTM, CDR2 ANQGSEA. V shed 6 bases and J shed 0 bases, with 12 bases lying between them. The CDR3 DNA reads TGCAGCGTCTTGTCAGGGAGCTCCTACAATGAGCAGTTCTTC. As protein: CSVLSGSSYNEQFF.

This clonotype was counted once. The chain couples TRBV6-2 or TRBV6-3 to TRBJ2-1; D remains ambiguous. V was trimmed by 6 bases and J by 7 bases, leaving 13 bases between them. The CDR3 extends over 13 amino acids. Germline V lookup: CDR1 MNHEY, CDR2 SVGEGT. The CDR3 coding sequence is TGTGCCAGCAGCGGGTCCCTTTTGAATGAGCAGTTCTTC. Its protein product is CASSGSLLNEQFF.

V usage is TRBV7-9 and J usage is TRBJ2-3; weak D call: TRBD2 (5 bases). V was trimmed by 3 bases and J by 4 bases, leaving 14 bases between them. The germline CDR1 and CDR2 sequences are SEHNR and FQNEAQ (reference sequence). The CDR3 spans 15 residues. The DNA for the CDR3 is TGTGCCAGCAGCTTCCTTTCCACGGGGTCAGATACGCAGTATTTT. Protein product: CASSFLSTGSDTQYF.

The chain couples TRBV29-1 to TRBJ2-1; no definite D call. Germline-derived CDR1 and CDR2 are SQVTM and ANQGSEA. CDR3 length equals 12 residues. V was shortened by 3 bases and J by 5 bases, with 8 bases between the two germline ends. CDR3 DNA sequence: TGCAGCGTTGACGGGCCGAACAATGAGCAGTTCTTC. Its protein product is CSVDGPNNEQFF.

The chain joins TRBV20-1 to TRBJ2-7; 11 bases are shared with TRBD1. The CDR3 runs 13 residues. Germline lookup yields CDR1 DFQATT and CDR2 SNEGSKA (reference sequence). With V trimmed by 6 bases and J by 4 bases, 5 bases remained unmatched. The CDR3 DNA reads as TGCAGTGCCGAGGGACAGGGGGTATACGAGCAGTACTTC. It encodes CSAEGQGVYEQYF.

The gene calls are TRBV10-3 and TRBJ2-5; 8 nucleotides match TRBD1. Germline-derived CDR1 and CDR2 are ENHRY and SYGVKD. CDR3 length equals 12 residues. J was trimmed by 11 bases and V by 8 bases; bases with no gene match: 10. The CDR3, as DNA: TGTGCCATCGGGACAGGTTACAATGAGCAGTACTTC. Its translation is CAIGTGYNEQYF.

The rearrangement uses TRBV12-3 or TRBV12-4 and TRBJ1-2; 8 bases fit TRBD1. J gave up 4 bases and V 7 bases, and 11 bases lay outside the gene matches. The CDR3 consists of 15 residues. The CDR3 DNA sequence: TGTGCCAGCACCAACACCGGGACAGGAGGCTATGGCTACACCTTC. Its protein is CASTNTGTGGYGYTF.

The J gene is TRBJ2-1, the V gene TRBV7-9; TRBD2 agrees at 7 bases. This CDR3 comprises 15 residues. CDR1 SEHNR and CDR2 FQNEAQ come from the germline V gene (reference sequence). V shed 2 bases and J 2 bases; nucleotides not matched to a gene: 3. The CDR3 sequence is CASSLRLAAYNEQFF. Here the CDR3 DNA reads TGTGCCAGCAGCTTAAGGCTAGCGGCCTACAATGAGCAGTTCTTC.

The J gene is TRBJ1-5, the V gene TRBV5-1; unclear D gene. The CDR3 runs to 15 residues. CDR1 and CDR2 (germline): SGHRS, YFSETQ. Trimming took 4 bases from V and 3 from J, leaving 14 bases between them. CDR3 sequence reads: CASSPLRTDNQPQHF. CDR3 DNA: TGCGCCAGCAGCCCGCTACGGACGGACAATCAGCCCCAGCATTTT.

The chain combines TRBV7-2 with TRBJ1-1; tentative D call: TRBD1 (5 bases). The CDR3 is 14 amino acids. From germline, CDR1 is SGHTA and CDR2 FQGNSA. The V end lost 3 bases, the J end lost 4 bases, and 12 bases lay between the germline ends. CDR3 sequence reads: CASSFSQGITEAFF. CDR3 coding DNA: TGTGCCAGCAGCTTCAGTCAGGGTATCACTGAAGCTTTCTTT.

The CDR3 DNA sequence: TGTGCCAGCAGCTTAATGAAAGAGGCAGAAGAGACCCAGTACTTC. Translating it yields CASSLMKEAEETQYF. The genes are TRBV7-9 and TRBJ2-5; the D is unclear. The V and J ends lost 2 bases and 3 bases respectively, with 13 bases between them. Germline V gene data show CDR1 as SEHNR and CDR2 as FQNEAQ (reference sequence). This CDR3 spans 15 amino acids.

The chain uses TRBV20-1 and TRBJ2-3, with D perhaps matching TRBD1 (6 bases). The length of the CDR3 is 15 residues. Trimming took 0 bases from V and 0 from J, leaving 10 bases between them. Germline V gene sequence: CDR1 DFQATT, CDR2 SNEGSKA (reference sequence). The CDR3 spells CSARDGGRSTDTQYF. The DNA of the CDR3 is TGCAGTGCTAGAGATGGGGGCCGGAGCACAGATACGCAGTATTTT.

A note on this clonotype: Mismatch with germline at one junction end may stem from a read error. The genes are TRBV7-2 and TRBJ2-3, with TRBD2 matching 8 bases. The CDR3 totals 16 residues. Germline V gives CDR1 SGHTA, CDR2 FQGNSA. CDR3 in amino acids: CACSLAGGRTTDTQYF. CDR3 sequence (DNA): TGTGCCTGCAGCTTAGCGGGCGGGAGGACCACAGATACGCAGTATTTT.

The count of this clonotype is one. The rearrangement uses TRBV6-4 and TRBJ2-2, with D possibly TRBD2 on 5 matching bases. The V end lost 5 bases, the J end lost 4 bases, and 8 bases lay between the germline ends. The CDR3 covers 13 residues. In germline, CDR1 is MRHNA, CDR2 SNTAGT. CDR3 sequence: CASSKDSTGELFF. Here the CDR3 DNA reads TGTGCCAGCAGTAAGGACTCCACCGGGGAGCTGTTTTTT.

The V call is TRBV24-1, the J call TRBJ2-1; D may be TRBD2 (6 bases). The germline V gene encodes CDR1 KGHDR and CDR2 SFDVKD. There are 13 residues in the CDR3. V was trimmed by 2 bases and J by 9 bases, leaving 10 bases between them. The CDR3 bases are TGTGCCACCAGTGATTGGGACTCTGGTGAGCAGTTCTTC. Amino acid sequence: CATSDWDSGEQFF.

The chain recombines TRBV20-1 with TRBJ1-4; no clear D gene. V was cut by 0 bases and J by 0 bases, with 11 bases left in between. The CDR3 covers 16 residues. CDR1 and CDR2 (germline): DFQATT, SNEGSKA (reference sequence). This CDR3 is CSARDLSFSTNEKLFF. CDR3 coding DNA: TGCAGTGCTAGAGATCTCTCGTTTTCAACTAATGAAAAACTGTTTTTT.

V gene TRBV12-5 combines with J gene TRBJ2-1; TRBD1 aligns across 10 bases. The CDR3 is 14 residues long. V lost 6 bases, J lost 7 bases, and 6 bases stayed unmatched. Germline V CDR1 and CDR2: LGHNT, FRNRAP. In nucleotides, the CDR3 is TGTGCTAGTGGCCCGGGACAGGGGAGGAATGAGCAGTTCTTC. This gives the protein CASGPGQGRNEQFF.

This clonotype appeared once. The chain couples TRBV12-3 or TRBV12-4 to TRBJ2-7, with TRBD1 identical over 7 bases. J was trimmed by 3 bases and V by 7 bases; bases with no gene match: 21. The length of the CDR3 is 18 residues. This CDR3 reads CASTADRVPITADYEQYF. CDR3 nucleotides: TGTGCCAGCACTGCCGACAGGGTCCCCATCACCGCGGACTACGAGCAGTACTTC.